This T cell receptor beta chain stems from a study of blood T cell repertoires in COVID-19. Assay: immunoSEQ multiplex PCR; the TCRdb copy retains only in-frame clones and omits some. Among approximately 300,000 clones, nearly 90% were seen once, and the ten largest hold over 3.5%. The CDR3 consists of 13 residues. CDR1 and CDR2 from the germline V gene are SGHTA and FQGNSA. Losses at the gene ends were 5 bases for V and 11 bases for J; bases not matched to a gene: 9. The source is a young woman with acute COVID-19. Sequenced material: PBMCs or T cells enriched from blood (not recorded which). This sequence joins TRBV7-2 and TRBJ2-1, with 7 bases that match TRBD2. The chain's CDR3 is CASSASREEQQFF. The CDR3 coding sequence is TGTGCCAGCAGCGCCTCCCGGGAGGAACAGCAGTTCTTC.